This T cell receptor beta chain was documented in a study of cytomegalovirus exposure and HLA in healthy donors. At the level of the study: The study placed 70% to 90% of its 398 genotyped donors in the Caucasian-associated ancestry cluster.

The PCR used 60 Vbeta and 13 Jbeta primers. The assay was immunoSEQ multiplex PCR, and TCRdb's table has in-frame clones only and misses some. The data contain roughly 300,000 clones, 86% of them seen just once; the ten biggest clones take up 3.5% to 4.5%. A few counts support this clone. The germline V gene encodes CDR1 SGHRS and CDR2 YFSETQ. The CDR3 spans 12 residues. V shed 4 bases and J shed 1 base, with 5 bases lying between them. This sequence originates from a man in his forties or fifties in good health and CMV-seropositive. The sequenced material came from PBMCs. The chain uses TRBV5-1 and TRBJ1-2; D is unresolved. The CDR3 nucleotides read TGCGCCAGCAGCCCAGATAACTATGGCTACACCTTC. It is translated as CASSPDNYGYTF.